Presented here are 27 T cell receptor beta chains from one specimen sequenced in a study of vaccination and CD4 T cells after COVID-19. Sequence data for DNA of cultured CD4+ T cells were generated by the Oncomine TCR Beta short-read assay. TCRdb re-derived calls from the PCR reads in MiXCR, one entry per CDR3 protein. The repertoire holds approximately 16,000 distinct CDR3 sequences, with 35% as singletons. Sample treatment: approximately nine-day PBMC culture with coronavirus spike peptide pools or control peptides (ViraFEST assay). No antigen is known for these receptors. Sequencing input: cultured CD4+ T cells from blood. The receptor set was obtained from a human donor with COVID-19.

This clonotype was observed a handful of times. This rearrangement joins TRBV11-3 to TRBJ2-3; TRBD2 agrees at 7 bases. This CDR3 spans 14 amino acids. From germline, CDR1 is SGHNT and CDR2 YENEEA. The V segment lost 5 bases and the J segment 1 base; nucleotides outside the gene matches: 3. CDR3 DNA sequence: TGTGCCAGCAGCCCCACTAGCGGCACAGATACGCAGTATTTT. Protein product: CASSPTSGTDTQYF.

This clonotype was observed a handful of times. The chain has TRBV6-4 and TRBJ1-1; a possible D gene is TRBD1 (5 bases). The germline V gene encodes CDR1 MRHNA and CDR2 SNTAGT. V was cut by 6 bases and J by 0 bases, with 17 bases left in between. The CDR3 sequence is 16 residues long. The CDR3 sequence: CASSPQPGLLNTEAFF. The CDR3 bases are TGTGCCAGCAGCCCTCAGCCAGGGCTCCTGAACACTGAAGCTTTCTTT.

The chain has TRBV6-5 and TRBJ1-4; perhaps TRBD1 as D (5 bases). Trimming shortened V by 2 bases and J by 8 bases, and 15 bases separated the two germline ends. Germline V gene sequence: CDR1 MNHEY, CDR2 SVGAGI. This CDR3 has 15 amino acids. The CDR3 sequence is CASSYPKAGEEKLFF. The DNA for the CDR3 is TGTGCCAGCAGTTACCCAAAAGCGGGGGAGGAAAAACTGTTTTTT.

The rearrangement joins TRBV19 to TRBJ2-7; D tentatively fits TRBD1 or TRBD2 (5 bases each). V gave up 5 bases and J gave up 1 base, with 12 bases separating them. CDR3 length: 14 residues. CDR1 is LNHDA, CDR2 SQIVND, per germline (reference sequence). The CDR3 nucleotides read TGTGCCAGTAGTGACGGGGCCCTATCCTACGAGCAGTACTTC. The encoded protein is CASSDGALSYEQYF.

V and J are TRBV11-3 and TRBJ1-2; no clear D. In germline, CDR1 is SGHNT, CDR2 YENEEA. V lost 4 bases, J lost 6 bases, and 12 bases lay in between. The CDR3 has 13 amino acids. CDR3 region: CASSSQGIDGYTF. CDR3 DNA sequence: TGTGCCAGCAGCTCCCAAGGAATAGATGGCTACACCTTC.

This clonotype was observed once. The rearrangement links TRBV29-1 to TRBJ2-5, with TRBD1 identical over 8 bases. CDR1 and CDR2 from the germline V gene are SQVTM and ANQGSEA. Trimming cost V 5 bases and J 4 bases; bases outside gene matches: 12. CDR3 length: 15 amino acids. The CDR3 sequence: CSVTDPGTGGETQYF. The DNA for the CDR3 is TGCAGCGTTACCGATCCTGGGACAGGCGGAGAGACCCAGTACTTC.

The chain couples TRBV19 to TRBJ1-6; unclear D gene. This CDR3 is built from 17 residues. The V gene lost 3 bases and the J gene lost 4 bases, with 16 bases spanning the gap. The germline V gene encodes CDR1 LNHDA and CDR2 SQIVND (reference sequence). The CDR3 here is CASSIRRLGSYNSPLHF. DNA for the CDR3: TGTGCCAGTAGTATTCGCAGGTTGGGCTCATATAATTCACCCCTCCACTTT.

This clonotype was counted a few times. The chain employs TRBV7-8 and TRBJ2-2; 8 bases fit TRBD2. The length of the CDR3 is 16 residues. Per germline, CDR1 SGHVS and CDR2 FQNEAQ. V dropped 5 bases and J dropped 7; count of bases not matched to a gene: 12. CDR3 sequence reads: CASSATGTRLGGELFF. As DNA, the CDR3 is TGTGCCAGCAGCGCCACCGGGACTAGGCTTGGCGGGGAGCTGTTTTTT.

In its sample, this clonotype was seen a few times. The chain has TRBV7-2 and TRBJ1-1, with TRBD1 as a possible D gene (6 bases). This CDR3 has 15 residues. Trimming took off 6 bases at V and 6 bases at J, with 20 bases between the two ends. Germline V gene sequence: CDR1 SGHTA, CDR2 FQGNSA. This CDR3 reads CASSSNWGRGAEAFF. The DNA of the CDR3 is TGTGCCAGCAGTTCGAATTGGGGGCGTGGCGCTGAAGCTTTCTTT.

This clonotype appeared a few times. The V gene is TRBV6-1, the J gene TRBJ2-3; 15 nucleotides agree with TRBD2. The germline V gene encodes CDR1 MNHNS and CDR2 SASEGT. V was clipped by 8 bases and J by 3 bases; unmatched bases: 12. The CDR3 length is 18 residues. DNA for the CDR3: TGTGCCAGCGCCCCGGGACTAGCGGGGGGTGTATCTACAGATACGCAGTATTTT. It is translated as CASAPGLAGGVSTDTQYF.

This clonotype was seen more than once but under ten times. This rearrangement joins TRBV19 to TRBJ2-7; 7 bases are shared with TRBD1. From germline, CDR1 is LNHDA and CDR2 SQIVND (reference sequence). V lost 5 bases and J lost 2; bases outside the gene matches: 9. CDR3 length: 15 residues. CDR3 sequence reads: CASSGRDRVPYEQYF. In DNA, the CDR3 is TGTGCCAGTAGTGGCCGGGACAGAGTTCCCTACGAGCAGTACTTC. Combining the CDR3 with reference TRBV19 and TRBJ2-7 gives the whole variable domain DGGITQSPKYLFRKEGQNVTLSCEQNLNHDAMYWYRQDPGQGLRLIYYSQIVNDFQKGDIAEGYSVSREKKESFPLTVTSAQKNPTAFYLCASSGRDRVPYEQYFGPGTRLTVT.

Only a few counts were recorded for this clonotype. The chain has TRBV29-1 and TRBJ1-5; D remains unclear. V lost 5 bases, J lost 2 bases, and 7 bases lay in between. Germline CDR1 and CDR2: SQVTM and ANQGSEA. CDR3 length: 12 amino acids. CDR3 sequence: CSVTTGNQPQHF. DNA for the CDR3: TGCAGCGTTACGACCGGCAATCAGCCCCAGCATTTT.

This chain links TRBV28 with TRBJ1-5; perhaps TRBD1 as D (5 bases). The ends were cut back, 6 bases at V and 0 bases at J, with 15 bases in the middle. The CDR3 has 16 residues. Germline V gives CDR1 MDHEN, CDR2 SYDVKM. The CDR3: CASSQPGGNSNQPQHF. The DNA of the CDR3 is TGTGCCAGCAGCCAACCGGGGGGGAATAGCAATCAGCCCCAGCATTTT.

The V gene is TRBV20-1, the J gene TRBJ2-1, with D perhaps being TRBD1 or TRBD2 (5 bases each). Trimming pared 4 bases from V and 4 bases from J, leaving 17 bases between. CDR3 size: 15 residues. CDR1 is DFQATT, CDR2 SNEGSKA, per germline (reference sequence). CDR3 amino acids: CSAIPGRDGYNEQFF. The CDR3 DNA sequence: TGCAGTGCTATACCGGGCCGGGACGGTTACAATGAGCAGTTCTTC.

This clonotype was observed a handful of times. This chain joins TRBV12-3 or TRBV12-4 and TRBJ1-3; D is unresolved. V shed 8 bases and J shed 3 bases, with 11 bases lying between them. The CDR3 loop spans 13 amino acids. CDR3 amino acids: CASGPEVGNTIYF. The CDR3 DNA follows: TGTGCCAGCGGGCCGGAAGTTGGAAACACCATATATTTT.

This rearrangement joins TRBV19 to TRBJ2-7; D is ambiguous. This CDR3 is built from 13 residues. Between the trimmed V and J ends, which lost 8 bases and 1 base, there was a span of 12 bases. Looked up from germline, CDR1 is LNHDA and CDR2 is SQIVND (reference sequence). CDR3 in amino acids: CASRQDPSYEQYF. DNA for the CDR3: TGTGCCAGTCGGCAGGACCCTTCCTACGAGCAGTACTTC.

This clonotype came up a few times. The V call is TRBV20-1, the J call TRBJ2-5; no clear D gene. Per the germline V gene, CDR1 is DFQATT and CDR2 is SNEGSKA (reference sequence). V shed 0 bases and J shed 5 bases, with 13 bases lying between them. This CDR3 is built from 14 residues. Written as DNA, the CDR3 is TGCAGTGCTAGAGACAGGTGGGGTTGGGAGACCCAGTACTTC. This gives the protein CSARDRWGWETQYF.

A word on this clonotype: Because the CDR3's place on the DNA is in doubt, the DNA is left out and the CDR3 is given as listed by TCRdb. The chain carries TRBV7-9 and TRBJ2-7; TRBD1 is taken as the D call from the table, unchecked against the DNA. The CDR3 is 14 amino acids long, termini counted. Germline V gene data show CDR1 as SEHNR and CDR2 as FQNEAQ (reference sequence). This CDR3 reads CASSFGAGSYEQYF.

The chain has TRBV6-5 and TRBJ1-1, with D possibly being TRBD1 (6 bases). V dropped 2 bases and J dropped 7 bases, with 11 bases sitting between them. Germline V lookup: CDR1 MNHEY, CDR2 SVGAGI. The CDR3 has 13 amino acids. CDR3 sequence: CASSYRGQNEAFF. The DNA for the CDR3 is TGTGCCAGCAGTTACCGAGGACAGAATGAAGCTTTCTTT.

The chain links TRBV27 to TRBJ2-5; 8 positions agree with TRBD1. The CDR3 sequence is 13 residues long. Germline CDR1 is MNHEY and CDR2 is SMNVEV (reference sequence). V trimming: 5 bases; J trimming: 6 bases; junction bases outside the gene matches: 5. Here the CDR3 reads CASSRQGIQTQYF. The CDR3 DNA follows: TGTGCCAGCAGTCGACAGGGGATACAGACCCAGTACTTC.

This clonotype appeared a few times. The chain links TRBV12-3 or TRBV12-4 to TRBJ1-5, with D perhaps matching TRBD1 (6 bases). Between the trimmed V and J ends, which lost 7 bases and 4 bases, there was a span of 17 bases. This CDR3 is built from 15 residues. Here the CDR3 reads CASTDSQGQNQPQHF. The CDR3 DNA reads TGTGCCAGCACCGATTCTCAGGGGCAAAATCAGCCCCAGCATTTT.

A few counts support this clonotype. V usage is TRBV7-9 and J usage is TRBJ1-1; 7 nucleotides line up with TRBD1. Germline V gene data show CDR1 as SEHNR and CDR2 as FQNEAQ (reference sequence). This CDR3 contains 13 residues. Unmatched junction bases numbered 1, after V lost 5 bases and J lost 1 base. DNA for the CDR3: TGTGCCAGCAGCCGGACAGGGAACACTGAAGCTTTCTTT. This encodes CASSRTGNTEAFF.

The chain combines TRBV5-4 with TRBJ1-6, with D possibly being TRBD1 (6 bases). The germline V and J ends were trimmed by 0 bases and 9 bases, with 10 bases remaining between them. Germline V gene lookup returns CDR1 SGHNT and CDR2 YYREEE (reference sequence). The CDR3 spans 14 residues. The CDR3 DNA reads TGTGCCAGCAGCTTGGACAGGGACACTTCACCCCTCCACTTT. It translates to CASSLDRDTSPLHF. Full variable domain (outside the CDR3, taken from reference TRBV5-4 and TRBJ1-6): ETGVTQSPTHLIKTRGQQVTLRCSSQSGHNTVSWYQQALGQGPQFIFQYYREEENGRGNFPPRFSGLQFPNYSSELNVNALELDDSALYLCASSLDRDTSPLHFGNGTRLTVT.

The CDR3 bases are TGTGCCAGCAGCTTACTTACATCCCTTGGGGAGACCCAGTACTTC. This encodes CASSLLTSLGETQYF. This chain connects TRBV7-8 to TRBJ2-5, with D uncertain. V was trimmed by 2 bases and J by 5 bases, leaving 15 bases between them. CDR3 size: 15 residues. Germline assignment: CDR1 SGHVS and CDR2 FQNEAQ.

The J gene is TRBJ1-5, the V gene TRBV7-2; TRBD1 matches at 7 bases. Germline lookup yields CDR1 SGHTA and CDR2 FQGNSA. V lost 5 bases, J lost 4 bases, and 11 bases stayed unmatched. This CDR3 is built from 16 residues. The CDR3 protein is CASSLNAGTANQPQHF. The CDR3 nucleotides read TGTGCCAGCAGCCTAAACGCCGGGACAGCAAATCAGCCCCAGCATTTT.

This clonotype was found a few times. The chain uses TRBV2 and TRBJ2-3; the D gene is possibly TRBD2 (6 bases). Germline CDR1 SNHLY, CDR2 FYNNEI. Between the trimmed V and J ends, which lost 0 bases and 3 bases, there was a span of 10 bases. This CDR3 comprises 15 residues. CDR3 amino acids: CASSEATGVTDTQYF. The CDR3 DNA reads TGTGCCAGCAGTGAAGCGACGGGGGTGACAGATACGCAGTATTTT.

This clonotype was observed a few times. The rearrangement joins TRBV7-9 to TRBJ1-3; D is perhaps TRBD1 (6 bases). In germline, CDR1 is SEHNR, CDR2 FQNEAQ (reference sequence). V was shortened by 5 bases and J by 3 bases, with 14 bases between the two germline ends. CDR3 size: 15 residues. The CDR3 reads CASSHTGLGGNTIYF. The CDR3 DNA follows: TGTGCCAGCAGCCATACAGGGCTAGGTGGAAACACCATATATTTT.